Here is one T cell receptor beta chain with its context. The antigen remains unidentified. The sample comes from a study of cytomegalovirus exposure and HLA in healthy donors. The study's findings and limits: It was likely that a cluster of highly shared sequence variants was a sequencing artifact.

Amplification used 60 Vbeta primers and 13 Jbeta primers. Method: immunoSEQ multiplex PCR; TCRdb's copy keeps in-frame clones and lacks some. The table includes under 150,000 clones, roughly four fifths detected once. The CDR3 runs 12 residues. V lost 1 base to trimming and J lost 7 bases, with 5 bases between them. From germline, CDR1 is SEHNR and CDR2 FQNEAQ (reference sequence). Sequencing was carried out using PBMCs. This TCR derives from a woman aged 45-59 years in good health and CMV-seronegative. The chain employs TRBV7-9 and TRBJ1-5; D remains ambiguous. The CDR3 nucleotides read TGTGCCAGCAGCTTAGATTTACAGCCCCAGCATTTT. This gives the protein CASSLDLQPQHF.